Reported below is one T cell receptor (beta chain). This clone was seen only once. The target of this receptor is not known. No much larger clonotype is one base removed from it; base qualities were not supplied. The immunoSEQ Assay, which relies on bias-controlled multiplex PCR amplification of genomic DNA, was used to profile TCRbeta CDR3 regions. In the original analysis: The absolute abundance of each unique TCRbeta CDR3 region was quantified after sequences were collapsed and filtered. Differential abundance was tested with a binomial (Fisher-equivalent) model and with a beta-binomial model adding time-dependent variance fitted from healthy donors. Clones with fewer than 5 combined templates were removed, and differential abundance was called for clones with a Benjamini-Hochberg FDR below 0.01. In the beta-binomial model, variance was expressed as a function of the total template count across the two samples, in the form v = (b*log(k)+a)^2. Not all clones reach the TCRdb copy of this immuneACCESS table, which keeps in-frame sequences only. Checked studies attribute under half of the gap to unresolved V genes and leave the rest unexplained. The V and J calls and the clone size are those of that table, but D and trimming were determined from the DNA. The sample has fewer than 130,000 clones on record, more than 85% of them singletons. In total, the top ten clones hold roughly 15% of the sample.

Based on the germline V gene, the CDR1 and CDR2 sequences are SNHLY and FYNNEI. Spanning cysteine to phenylalanine, the CDR3 consists of 11 amino acids. The CDR3 DNA has 33 bases and is translated from base 1. V and J lose 7 bases and 10 bases, and a span of 11 bases separates them. This sample was taken from a study of identifying expanded T cells in peripheral blood (dated by TCRdb to the late 2010s). Study-wide context: Four technical replicates, made by sequencing separate aliquots from the same pool of genomic DNA, were compared pairwise.

During the collection period, no immune events, such as infections, were documented for the healthy donors. Blood repertoires from healthy donors were used as a training cohort for calibrating time-dependent variance in a beta-binomial model of differential abundance of T-cell clones. The training cohort included approximately 10 healthy donors, of whom 3 were female and 7 were male. Donor ages ranged from about 29 to 70 years, with an average of 43 years. Whole blood was collected from each healthy donor at three time points spaced 2 to 3 weeks apart and obtained from a commercial supplier. For immunosequencing, genomic DNA was extracted from unsorted whole blood. The investigation overall reported the following: The authors expected that biological variance in healthy repertoires might rise further over much longer intervals, such as months to years. Between technical replicates the binomial model flagged roughly 1.1 differentially abundant clones, whereas over approximately two weeks the binomial model flagged about 15 and over about four weeks approximately 20. Variance in clone template counts between approximately two-week samples significantly increased with total template count across all healthy donors. Both the number of clones called differentially abundant and the false-positive rate were significantly reduced by the beta-binomial model across all healthy-donor time intervals.

The chain employs TRBV2 and TRBJ2-1, with the D gene tentatively TRBD1 or TRBD2, based on 6 matching bases in each. Sequencing input: blood. This TCR was recovered from a person between 18 and 75 years old in good health. The base sequence is TGTGCCAGCACCGGGGGCAGGGAGCAGTTCTTC. This translates into CASTGGREQFF. The entire variable domain, with the stretches around the CDR3 drawn from the reference TRBV2 and TRBJ2-1 proteins, is EPEVTQTPSHQVTQMGQEVILRCVPISNHLYFYWYRQILGQKVEFLVSFYNNEISEKSEIFDDQFSVERPDGSNFTLKIRSTKLEDSAMYFCASTGGREQFFGPGTRLTVL.